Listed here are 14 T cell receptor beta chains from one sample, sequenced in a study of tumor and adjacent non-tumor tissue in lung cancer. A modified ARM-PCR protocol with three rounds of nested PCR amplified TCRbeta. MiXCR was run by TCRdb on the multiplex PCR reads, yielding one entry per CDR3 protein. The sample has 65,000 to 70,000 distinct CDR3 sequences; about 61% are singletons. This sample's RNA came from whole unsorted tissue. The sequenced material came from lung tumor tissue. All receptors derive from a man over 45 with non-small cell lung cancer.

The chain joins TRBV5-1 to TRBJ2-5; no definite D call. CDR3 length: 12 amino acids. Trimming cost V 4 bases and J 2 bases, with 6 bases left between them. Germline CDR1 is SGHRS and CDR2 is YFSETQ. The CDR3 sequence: CASSLDQETQYF. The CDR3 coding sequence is TGCGCCAGCAGCCTCGATCAAGAGACCCAGTACTTC.

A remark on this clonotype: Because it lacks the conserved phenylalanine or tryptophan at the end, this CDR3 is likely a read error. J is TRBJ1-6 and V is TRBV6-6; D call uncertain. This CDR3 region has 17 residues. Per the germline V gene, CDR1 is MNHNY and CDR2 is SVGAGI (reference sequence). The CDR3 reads CASNYDKTSSYNSPLHL. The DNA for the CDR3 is TGTGCCAGCAATTACGATAAGACGAGCTCCTATAATTCACCCCTCCACTTA.

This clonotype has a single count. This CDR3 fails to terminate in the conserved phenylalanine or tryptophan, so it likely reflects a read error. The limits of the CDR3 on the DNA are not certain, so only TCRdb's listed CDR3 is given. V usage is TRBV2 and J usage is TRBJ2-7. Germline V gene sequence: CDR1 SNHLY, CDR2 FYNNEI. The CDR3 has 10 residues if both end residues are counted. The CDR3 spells CASSVYERYL.

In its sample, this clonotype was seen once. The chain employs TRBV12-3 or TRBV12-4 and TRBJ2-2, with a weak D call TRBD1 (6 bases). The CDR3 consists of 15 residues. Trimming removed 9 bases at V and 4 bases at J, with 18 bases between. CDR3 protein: CASSTWTEITGELFF. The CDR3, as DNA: TGTGCCAGTAGTACCTGGACAGAGATCACCGGGGAGCTGTTTTTT.

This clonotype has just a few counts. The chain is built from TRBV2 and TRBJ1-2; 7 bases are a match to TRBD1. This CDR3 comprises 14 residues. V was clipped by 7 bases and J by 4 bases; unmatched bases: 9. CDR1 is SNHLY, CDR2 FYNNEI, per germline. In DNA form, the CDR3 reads TGTGCCAGCAAAGGGGGGACAGCCTCCTATGGCTACACCTTC. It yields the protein CASKGGTASYGYTF.

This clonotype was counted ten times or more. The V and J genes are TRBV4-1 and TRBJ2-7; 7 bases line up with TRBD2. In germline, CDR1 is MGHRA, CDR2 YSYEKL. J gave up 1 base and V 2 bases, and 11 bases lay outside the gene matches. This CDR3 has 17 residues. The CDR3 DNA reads TGCGCCAGCAGCCAATACCTCCGGCGGGAGAGTTCCTACGAGCAGTACTTC. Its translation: CASSQYLRRESSYEQYF.

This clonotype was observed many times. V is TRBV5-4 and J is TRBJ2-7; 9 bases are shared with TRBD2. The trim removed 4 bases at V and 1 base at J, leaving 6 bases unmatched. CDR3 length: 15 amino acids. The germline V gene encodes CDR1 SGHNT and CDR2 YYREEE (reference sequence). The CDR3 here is CASSASAGGSYEQYF. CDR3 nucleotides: TGTGCCAGCAGCGCTAGTGCGGGAGGGTCCTACGAGCAGTACTTC.

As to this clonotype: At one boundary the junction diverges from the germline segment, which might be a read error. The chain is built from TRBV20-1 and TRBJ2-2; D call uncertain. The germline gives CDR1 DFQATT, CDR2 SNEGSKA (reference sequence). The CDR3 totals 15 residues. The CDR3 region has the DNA TGCACTGCTTCTCTTCACAATTCGAACACCGGGGAGCTGTTTTTT. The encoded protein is CTASLHNSNTGELFF.

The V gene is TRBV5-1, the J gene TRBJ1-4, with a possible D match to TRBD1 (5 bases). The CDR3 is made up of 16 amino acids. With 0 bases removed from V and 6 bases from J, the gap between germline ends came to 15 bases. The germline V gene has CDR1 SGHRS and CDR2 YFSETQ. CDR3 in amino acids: CASSLERGLKDEKLFF. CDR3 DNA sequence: TGCGCCAGCAGCTTGGAACGGGGCCTAAAGGATGAAAAACTGTTTTTT.

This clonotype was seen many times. The CDR3 spells CASSLLYADTQYF. For the CDR3, the DNA is TGTGCCAGCAGTTTATTGTATGCAGATACGCAGTATTTT. J is TRBJ2-3 and V is TRBV28; D ambiguous. V lost 1 base, J lost 4 bases, and 6 bases lay in between. Looked up from germline, CDR1 is MDHEN and CDR2 is SYDVKM. The CDR3 spans 13 residues.

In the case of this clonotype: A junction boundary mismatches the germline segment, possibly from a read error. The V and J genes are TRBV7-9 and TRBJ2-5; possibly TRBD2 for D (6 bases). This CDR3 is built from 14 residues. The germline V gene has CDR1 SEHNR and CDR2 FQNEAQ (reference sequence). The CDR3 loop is CASMLQEGKESQYF. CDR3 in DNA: TGTGCCAGCATGCTACAGGAGGGGAAAGAGAGCCAGTACTTC.

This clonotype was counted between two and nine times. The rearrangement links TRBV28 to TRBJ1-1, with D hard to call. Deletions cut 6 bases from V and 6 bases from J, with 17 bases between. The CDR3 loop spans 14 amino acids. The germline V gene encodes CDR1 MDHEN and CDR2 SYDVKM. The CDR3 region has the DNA TGTGCCAGCAGCGCCCACAGTGGATTCCCTGAAGCTTTCTTT. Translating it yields CASSAHSGFPEAFF.

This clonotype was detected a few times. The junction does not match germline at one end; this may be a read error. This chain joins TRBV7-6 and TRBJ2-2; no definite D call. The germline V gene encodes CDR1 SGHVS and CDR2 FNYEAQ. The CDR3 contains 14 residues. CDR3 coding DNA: TGTCCCAGCAGCTTAAGCAGGAACACCGGGGAGCTGTTTTTT. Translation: CPSSLSRNTGELFF.

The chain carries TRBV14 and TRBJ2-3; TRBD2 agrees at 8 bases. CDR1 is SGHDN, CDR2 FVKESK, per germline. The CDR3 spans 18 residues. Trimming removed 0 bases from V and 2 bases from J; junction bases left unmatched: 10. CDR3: CASSQDKWSGGDTDTQYF. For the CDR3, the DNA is TGTGCCAGCAGCCAAGATAAGTGGAGCGGGGGCGACACAGATACGCAGTATTTT.